The present T cell receptor beta chain was sequenced within a study of CD8+ T cells in alopecia areata. Study findings and constraints: A great number of expanded lesional clones endured in scalp and blood during tofacitinib.

Treatment in this sample: oral pan-JAK inhibitor, 5-10 mg twice daily. Specimens obtained from alopecia areata patients comprised lesional scalp punch biopsies and peripheral blood. Both CD4+ and CD8+ T cells were separated by sorting PBMCs. The V end lost 3 bases, the J end lost 10 bases, and 17 bases lay between the germline ends. The CDR3 loop spans 15 amino acids. CDR1 and CDR2 from the germline V gene are SGHNT and YYREEE (reference sequence). The sequencing template was cDNA reverse transcribed from extracted RNA. Some clones are missing from TCRdb's copy, which holds only in-frame ones; the method was immunoSEQ multiplex PCR. The table lists 140,000 to 150,000 clones, 45% to 60% of them singletons. As regards this clone: As yet, its antigen is unknown.

This receptor was taken from a human donor with alopecia areata. The genes are TRBV5-4 and TRBJ1-6; no reliable D call. Sequencing was performed on CD8+ T cells sorted from blood, taken at week 4, from a patient treated with tofacitinib. For the CDR3, the DNA is TGTGCCAGCAGCTATGATACAAACCCCGGGTCACCCCTCCACTTT. As protein: CASSYDTNPGSPLHF.